The clone carrying this T cell receptor beta chain is deemed large. All gene names here are mouse names. The read ends 1 residue before the CDR3 terminus; that terminus is restored from the germline J gene. Sequencing was performed with immunoSEQ multiplex PCR; in TCRdb, only in-frame clones are kept and a portion is missing. The sample carries about 3,000 clones, roughly 40% recorded once. The CDR3 runs 11 residues. J lost 7 bases, V lost 8 bases, and 3 bases had no gene match. Per the germline V gene, CDR1 is MSHET and CDR2 is SYDVDS. Time point indicated: mouse harvest day 14 after allogeneic transplant. Each mouse received 10^7 T-cell-depleted marrow cells plus 10^6 splenic CD5+ T cells by tail vein. These data are taken from a study of tissue T cells after allogeneic stem cell transplantation.

This clonotype originated in a female BALB/c mouse given C57BL/6 T cells with graft-versus-host disease after an allogeneic hematopoietic cell transplant. The genes are TRBV29 and TRBJ2-7; 9 nucleotides agree with TRBD1. The specimen was gut tissue. The sequenced CDR3 bases are TGTGCTAGCGGGACAGGGAACGAACAGTAC. It codes for CASGTGNEQY. The whole CDR3 protein reads CASGTGNEQYF.